The 15 T cell receptor beta chains below all came from one sample that was sequenced in a study of shared clonotypes between healthy human individuals. Using immunoSEQ multiplex PCR, the repertoire was profiled, and TCRdb retains in-frame clones only, with some absent. This sample has 660,000 or so clones, with 95% to 96% found just once. Terminally differentiated effector memory CD45RA+ cells were excluded from the naive CD8 cells, which were CD45RO-negative and positively selected for CCR7. Input material: naive CD8+ T cells sorted from blood. The receptor source for this set is a woman aged 25-40 years in good health.

The chain employs TRBV14 and TRBJ2-1, with a tentative D call TRBD2 (5 bases). The CDR3 has 19 residues. The germline gives CDR1 SGHDN, CDR2 FVKESK. The V end was cut by 4 bases, the J end by 0 bases, with 22 bases between. CDR3 DNA: TGTGCCAGCAGCCGGATTGATTCGGGGTACGGCCGCTCCTACAATGAGCAGTTCTTC. Encoded protein: CASSRIDSGYGRSYNEQFF. Looking up the rest from reference TRBV14 and TRBJ2-1 gives the full variable domain: EAGVTQFPSHSVIEKGQTVTLRCDPISGHDNLYWYRRVMGKEIKFLLHFVKESKQDESGMPNNRFLAERTGGTYSTLKVQPAELEDSGVYFCASSRIDSGYGRSYNEQFFGPGTRLTVL.

V usage is TRBV7-8 and J usage is TRBJ2-2; D possibly corresponds to TRBD1 (6 bases). The ends were cut back, 5 bases at V and 5 bases at J, with 18 bases in the middle. The germline gives CDR1 SGHVS, CDR2 FQNEAQ. The CDR3 covers 16 residues. The CDR3 reads CASSPLRGGDTGELFF. In DNA, the CDR3 is TGTGCCAGCAGCCCCCTACGAGGGGGTGATACCGGGGAGCTGTTTTTT.

The DNA for the CDR3 is TGTGCCAGCAGTGAACTAGCGGGAGGTCTCAATGAGCAGTTCTTC. Translation gives CASSELAGGLNEQFF. The chain uses TRBV28 and TRBJ2-1; the match to TRBD2 covers 12 bases. Trimming took 5 bases from V and 6 from J; bases not matched to a gene: 5. Looked up from germline, CDR1 is MDHEN and CDR2 is SYDVKM. The CDR3 sequence is 15 residues long.

The V and J genes are TRBV4-2 and TRBJ2-1, with TRBD2 matching 12 bases. CDR3 size: 17 residues. Germline CDR1 reads LGHNA; CDR2 reads YNFKEQ. After removal of 1 base from V and 8 bases from J, the junction contained 9 bases not matched to a gene. CDR3 sequence (DNA): TGTGCCAGCAGCCAAGTTGAGGCTAGCGGGAGGGCCCATGAGCAGTTCTTC. Encoded protein: CASSQVEASGRAHEQFF.

V usage is TRBV7-6 and J usage is TRBJ2-7, with 10 bases identical to TRBD2. The CDR3 spans 16 residues. The V gene's germline CDR1 is SGHVS and CDR2 FNYEAQ. J lost 6 bases, V lost 1 base, and 9 bases had no gene match. CDR3 nucleotides: TGTGCCAGCAGCTTAGTGGCAGCGGGAGGGGTTTCCGAGCAGTACTTC. It translates to CASSLVAAGGVSEQYF.

This chain joins TRBV7-2 and TRBJ2-3, with D uncertain. CDR1 and CDR2 from the germline V gene are SGHTA and FQGNSA. The CDR3 is 14 residues long. The V end was cut by 0 bases, the J end by 0 bases, with 4 bases between. The CDR3 DNA reads as TGTGCCAGCAGCTTAGCGCCCAGCACAGATACGCAGTATTTT. It encodes CASSLAPSTDTQYF.

The chain combines TRBV27 with TRBJ2-1; 12 bases are a match to TRBD2. The CDR3 is made up of 14 amino acids. Trimming cost V 6 bases and J 9 bases; bases outside gene matches: 6. CDR1 is MNHEY, CDR2 SMNVEV, per germline (reference sequence). In DNA, the CDR3 is TGTGCCAGCAGACGACTAGCGGGAGTCCGTGAGCAGTTCTTC. The encoded protein is CASRRLAGVREQFF.

The rearrangement joins TRBV7-9 to TRBJ2-3, with D possibly matching TRBD2 (5 bases). Germline CDR1 is SEHNR and CDR2 is FQNEAQ (reference sequence). The CDR3 sequence is 15 residues long. Trimming took off 2 bases at V and 2 bases at J, with 11 bases between the two ends. The CDR3 coding sequence is TGTGCCAGCAGCTTACCTAGCAGACCCACAGATACGCAGTATTTT. As protein: CASSLPSRPTDTQYF.

The chain is built from TRBV28 and TRBJ2-1; no definite D call. CDR3 length: 16 amino acids. CDR1 and CDR2 from the germline V gene are MDHEN and SYDVKM. V shed 6 bases and J shed 4 bases, with 19 bases lying between them. CDR3 in amino acids: CASSPRHRHVYNEQFF. DNA of the CDR3: TGTGCCAGCAGCCCTCGGCACAGACACGTTTACAATGAGCAGTTCTTC.

Of note for this clone: This CDR3 is also generated by other DNA sequences in the sample. The genes are TRBV27 and TRBJ2-1, with 13 positions matching TRBD2. CDR1 is MNHEY, CDR2 SMNVEV, per germline (reference sequence). V gave up 5 bases and J gave up 6 bases; unmatched junction bases: 4. The CDR3 has 15 residues. The CDR3 DNA reads as TGTGCCAGCAGTCCGGGGACTAGCGGGACCAATGAGCAGTTCTTC. Its translation is CASSPGTSGTNEQFF.

The chain links TRBV27 to TRBJ2-7; D ambiguous. The CDR3 consists of 14 residues. The V and J ends lost 1 base and 2 bases respectively, with 9 bases between them. CDR1 and CDR2 from the germline V gene are MNHEY and SMNVEV (reference sequence). CDR3 region: CASSLWSGPYEQYF. DNA for the CDR3: TGTGCCAGCAGTTTATGGTCCGGCCCCTACGAGCAGTACTTC.

The V gene is TRBV15, the J gene TRBJ1-5; D uncertain. Trimming pared 0 bases from V and 3 bases from J, leaving 9 bases between. The CDR3 is made up of 15 amino acids. In germline, CDR1 is LNHNV, CDR2 YYDKDF (reference sequence). CDR3 residues: CATSRDRENNQPQHF. In DNA form, the CDR3 reads TGTGCCACCAGCAGAGATCGGGAGAACAATCAGCCCCAGCATTTT.

V and J are TRBV5-6 and TRBJ2-1; no clear D gene. The V and J ends lost 4 bases and 5 bases respectively, with 13 bases between them. The CDR3 extends over 14 amino acids. Germline CDR1 is SGHDT and CDR2 is YYEEEE. Here the CDR3 reads CASSPYLMNNEQFF. DNA for the CDR3: TGTGCCAGCAGCCCGTACCTTATGAACAATGAGCAGTTCTTC.

The chain has TRBV4-1 and TRBJ1-1; D call uncertain. The CDR3 consists of 17 residues. Germline CDR1 reads MGHRA; CDR2 reads YSYEKL. V lost 0 bases to trimming and J lost 3 bases, with 17 bases between them. The CDR3 DNA is TGCGCCAGCAGCCAAGAATGGCAGTCAATATCGCACACTGAAGCTTTCTTT. This codes for CASSQEWQSISHTEAFF.

The rearrangement links TRBV13 to TRBJ2-3, with 13 bases lining up with TRBD2. Trimming at V came to 5 bases and at J to 1 base, leaving 6 bases not matched to a gene. The CDR3 totals 17 residues. Germline-derived CDR1 and CDR2 are PRHDT and FYEKMQ (reference sequence). In nucleotides, the CDR3 is TGTGCCAGCAGCCCCGCGGGACTAGCGGGACGCACAGATACGCAGTATTTT. Residues: CASSPAGLAGRTDTQYF.